The rows below give T cell receptor beta chains drawn from one sample of a study of blood T cells in healthy people across ages. TCRdb called the 5' RACE reads again in MiXCR, with one record for every CDR3 protein. The table records hundreds of thousands of distinct CDR3 sequences, roughly 43% of them present only once. The sample was blood. The receptors were sampled from a man older than 75 in good health. The CDR3 runs from the conserved cysteine through the conserved F or W. A D gene is named only where the DNA matches it firmly. Only part of the rows carry a size: once, few, many, or a class if the clone is expanded.

J gene | CDR3 length | V gene | clone size | D gene | CDR3 protein | CDR3 DNA
TRBJ2-5 | 15 | TRBV7-2 | few | - | CASSSSPGEWETQYF | TGTGCCAGCAGCTCCTCCCCGGGGGAGTGGGAGACCCAGTACTTC
TRBJ2-5 | 14 | TRBV7-6 | many | TRBD2 | CASSSSGAQETQYF | TGTGCCAGCAGTTCTAGCGGGGCGCAAGAGACCCAGTACTTC
TRBJ2-7 | 16 | TRBV11-2 | - | - | CASSARTWSRGYEQYF | TGTGCCAGCAGCGCCCGGACTTGGTCTAGAGGCTACGAGCAGTACTTC
TRBJ2-7 | 15 | TRBV3-1 | few | TRBD2 | CASSTSASSYNEQYF | TGTGCCAGCAGCACTAGCGCTAGCTCCTACAATGAGCAGTACTTC
TRBJ1-4 | 15 | TRBV10-2 | few | TRBD1 | CASSVQGAPNEKLFF | TGCGCCAGCAGTGTACAGGGGGCGCCTAATGAAAAACTGTTTTTT
TRBJ2-3 | 15 | TRBV7-3 | - | - | CASSPERGGTDTQYF | TGTGCCAGCAGCCCAGAGCGCGGGGGCACAGATACGCAGTATTTT
TRBJ2-1 | 16 | TRBV7-2 | - | TRBD2 | CASSVKTSGGAGVLFF | TGTGCCAGCAGCGTCAAGACTAGCGGGGGGGCGGGGGTTCTGTTCTTC
TRBJ2-3 | 15 | TRBV7-9 | - | - | CASSLGQRSTDTQYF | TGTGCCAGCAGCTTAGGTCAGAGAAGCACAGATACGCAGTATTTT
TRBJ2-3 | 21 | TRBV27 | - | TRBD2 | CASSSNFRWGGSLRDTDTQYF | TGTGCCAGCAGTTCTAATTTTCGGTGGGGCGGGAGCCTGCGGGACACAGATACGCAGTATTTT
TRBJ2-7 | 16 | TRBV6-6 | many | - | CASSNRDSKNIYEQYF | TGTGCCAGCAGTAACAGGGATTCCAAAAACATTTACGAGCAGTACTTC
TRBJ2-7 | 13 | TRBV29-1 | once | TRBD1 | CSVTGGTSGEQYF | TGCAGCGTCACAGGGGGCACCTCGGGGGAGCAGTACTTC
TRBJ1-2 | 15 | TRBV7-9 | few | - | CASSFDRPPNYGYTF | TGTGCCAGCAGCTTCGACAGGCCTCCTAACTATGGCTACACCTTC
TRBJ2-7 | 17 | TRBV4-3 | few | - | CASSQTVITGWEGEQYF | TGCGCCAGCAGCCAAACCGTAATAACAGGGTGGGAGGGCGAGCAGTACTTC
TRBJ2-4 | 15 | TRBV7-2 | many | - | CASSPNEIAKNIQYF | TGTGCCAGCAGCCCAAACGAAATAGCCAAAAACATTCAGTACTTC
TRBJ2-6 | 16 | TRBV11-3 | - | - | CASSLALGRRGSVLTF | TGTGCCAGCAGCTTAGCTCTGGGGCGTCGAGGCAGCGTCCTGACTTTC
TRBJ2-5 | 13 | TRBV7-2 | few | - | CASSFGVIETQYF | TGTGCCAGCAGTTTCGGGGTGATAGAGACCCAGTACTTC
TRBJ2-6 | 15 | TRBV2 | few | - | CASSEKNPGANVLTF | TGTGCCAGCAGTGAAAAAAACCCTGGGGCCAACGTCCTGACTTTC
TRBJ1-1 | 15 | TRBV7-3 | - | - | CASSLNGGRNAEAFF | TGTGCCAGCAGCTTAAATGGGGGGAGAAACGCTGAAGCTTTCTTT
TRBJ2-6 | 14 | TRBV5-1 | - | - | CASSPGLGANVLTF | TGCGCCAGCAGCCCGGGGTTGGGGGCCAACGTCCTGACTTTC
TRBJ2-1 | 14 | TRBV28 | - | TRBD1 | CASRSGGWYNEQFF | TGTGCCAGCAGGTCAGGGGGCTGGTACAATGAGCAGTTCTTC
TRBJ2-5 | 13 | TRBV12-3/TRBV12-4 | - | - | CASGNRGGETQYF | TGTGCCAGCGGGAATCGGGGAGGAGAGACCCAGTACTTC
TRBJ2-7 | 16 | TRBV28 | few | - | CASSQPGGWGTYEQYF | TGTGCCAGCAGTCAGCCTGGGGGCTGGGGGACCTACGAGCAGTACTTC
TRBJ1-6 | 13 | TRBV20-1 | - | - | CSASGQNNSPLHF | TGCAGTGCTAGCGGTCAGAATAATTCACCCCTCCACTTT
TRBJ2-5 | 15 | TRBV3-1 | - | TRBD2 | CASSFPGGVIETQYF | TGTGCCAGCAGCTTCCCCGGGGGGGTGATAGAGACCCAGTACTTC
TRBJ1-1 | 14 | TRBV9 | few | - | CASSVEPMNTEAFF | TGTGCCAGCAGCGTCGAGCCCATGAACACTGAAGCTTTCTTT
TRBJ1-2 | 14 | TRBV6-2/TRBV6-3 | - | - | CASRSEQGDYGYTF | TGTGCCAGCAGATCGGAACAGGGAGACTATGGCTACACCTTC
TRBJ2-2 | 16 | TRBV7-2 | few | - | CASSPLPGLNTGELFF | TGTGCCAGCAGCCCCCTCCCAGGTTTAAACACCGGGGAGCTGTTTTTT
TRBJ2-7 | 15 | TRBV6-1 | few | - | CASSEATGPYYEQYF | TGTGCCAGCAGTGAGGCGACAGGACCTTACTACGAGCAGTACTTC
TRBJ1-1 | 16 | TRBV9 | - | - | CASSVVASRMGGEAFF | TGTGCCAGCAGCGTAGTTGCAAGCAGGATGGGCGGTGAAGCTTTCTTT
TRBJ2-1 | 14 | TRBV7-3 | - | - | CASSLEGGQYEQFF | TGTGCCAGCAGCTTAGAAGGAGGGCAATATGAGCAGTTCTTC
TRBJ2-6 | 17 | TRBV4-2 | - | TRBD1 | CASSLDRAGAGANVLTF | TGTGCCAGCAGCTTGGACAGGGCAGGGGCTGGGGCCAACGTCCTGACTTTC
TRBJ2-7 | 17 | TRBV6-2/TRBV6-3 | - | - | CASSSGHKRGNSYEQYF | TGTGCCAGCAGTTCGGGTCACAAGAGGGGGAACTCCTACGAGCAGTACTTC
TRBJ1-1 | 15 | TRBV10-3 | - | TRBD1 | CAISESLTGLAEAFF | TGTGCCATCAGTGAGTCTCTGACAGGGCTGGCTGAAGCTTTCTTT
TRBJ2-5 | 16 | TRBV7-2 | - | TRBD2 | CASSYDWTSPRETQYF | TGTGCCAGCAGCTACGATTGGACTAGCCCGAGAGAGACCCAGTACTTC
TRBJ1-2 | 13 | TRBV29-1 | few | - | CSVTGRTDYGYTF | TGCAGCGTGACTGGTAGGACAGACTATGGCTACACCTTC
TRBJ2-5 | 18 | TRBV7-8 | once | - | CASSLDLRLRTEQETQYF | TGTGCCAGCAGCTTAGACCTTAGATTGAGGACAGAACAAGAGACCCAGTACTTC
TRBJ2-7 | 12 | TRBV12-3/TRBV12-4 | - | - | CASSHTGFEQYF | TGTGCCAGCAGCCATACAGGGTTCGAGCAGTACTTC
TRBJ1-5 | 13 | TRBV18 | once | - | CASSLGEGQPQHF | TGTGCCAGCTCGCTAGGAGAGGGTCAGCCCCAGCATTTT
TRBJ2-7 | 18 | TRBV4-2 | - | - | CASSQAIASGSGGGEQYF | TGTGCCAGCAGCCAAGCAATTGCCTCCGGGTCAGGAGGAGGCGAGCAGTACTTC
TRBJ2-1 | 16 | TRBV6-5 | - | - | CAISPLGVAENNEQFF | TGTGCCATCAGTCCCCTCGGGGTAGCGGAAAACAATGAGCAGTTCTTC
TRBJ1-2 | 15 | TRBV6-5 | many | - | CASSYGPGTSQYYTF | TGTGCCAGCAGTTACGGCCCCGGGACAAGTCAATATTACACCTTC
TRBJ2-1 | 15 | TRBV4-2 | once | TRBD2 | CASSRQELAGNEQFF | TGTGCCAGCAGCCGCCAGGAGCTAGCGGGAAATGAGCAGTTCTTC
TRBJ2-2 | 16 | TRBV28 | - | TRBD2 | CASSLRASGSKGELFF | TGTGCCAGCAGTTTAAGGGCTAGCGGGAGTAAAGGGGAGCTGTTTTTT
TRBJ1-1 | 15 | TRBV11-1 | - | TRBD1 | CASRNRQGQNTEAFF | TGTGCCAGCAGGAACAGACAGGGGCAGAACACTGAAGCTTTCTTT
TRBJ2-3 | 17 | TRBV7-2 | few | TRBD2 | CASSRRTSGGGTDTQYF | TGTGCCAGCAGCCGCAGGACTAGCGGGGGGGGAACAGATACGCAGTATTTT
TRBJ2-1 | 14 | TRBV20-1 | - | - | CSARDRRPRDEQFF | TGCAGTGCTAGAGATCGACGCCCGCGTGATGAGCAGTTCTTC
TRBJ2-1 | 15 | TRBV11-1 | - | - | CASSLVGGFSGSQFF | TGTGCCAGCAGCTTAGTGGGGGGATTCAGCGGTTCGCAGTTCTTC
TRBJ2-6 | 15 | TRBV2 | - | - | CASSRTDSGANVLTF | TGTGCCAGCAGTAGAACAGACTCTGGGGCCAACGTCCTGACTTTC
TRBJ2-1 | 12 | TRBV9 | few | - | CASSVKLGEQFF | TGTGCCAGCAGCGTAAAGTTGGGTGAGCAGTTCTTC
TRBJ2-7 | 14 | TRBV7-9 | - | - | CASSLVGLFYEQYF | TGTGCCAGCAGCTTAGTCGGACTCTTCTACGAGCAGTACTTC